This T cell receptor (beta chain) stems from a study of regulatory T cells. Every patient with CD3G deficiency had evidence of autoimmunity. Study findings and constraints: Patient CD8+ T cells trended nonsignificantly toward lower Shannon entropy than control CD8+ cells. In patients, unique TRB V-J pairs were restricted and V/J usage skewed, especially in Tregs.

As to this clone: Antigen: not known.

Trimming shortened V by 2 bases and J by 3 bases, and 14 bases separated the two germline ends. Germline CDR1 and CDR2: SGHAT and FQNNGV. The CDR3 sequence is 15 residues long. The primer mix had 52 TRBV and 13 TRBJ primers. Profiled with immunoSEQ multiplex PCR; TCRdb holds only in-frame clones, not every one. Of tens of thousands of clones listed, 80% to 95% are singletons. The chain recombines TRBV11-2 with TRBJ2-7, with a tentative D call TRBD1 (5 bases). The sequence derives from a child aged 2 to 10 with CD3G deficiency. The specimen was CD8+ T cells sorted from blood. Written as DNA, the CDR3 is TGTGCCAGCAGCTTAATGGGGCAGGGAAACTACGAGCAGTACTTC. It specifies CASSLMGQGNYEQYF.